This T cell receptor (beta chain) appears in the sequencing data of a study of T-cell reconstitution after alpha-beta-depleted transplantation in children. Study-wide findings and caveats: About two months after transplant, alpha-beta T cells reportedly came from several hundred expanded graft clones.

Germline assignment: CDR1 MGHRA and CDR2 YSYEKL. The ends were cut back, 0 bases at V and 0 bases at J, with 18 bases in the middle. CDR3 size: 19 residues. Comment on this clonotype: Its antigen is as yet unknown.

It was with unique molecular identifiers that the TCRbeta library was prepared. TCRdb reanalysed the PCR reads using MiXCR and keeps one entry per CDR3 protein. The sample has 700,000 to 850,000 distinct CDR3 sequences, less than 20% seen once; the top ten hold roughly 4.8%. The sequence was obtained from a male patient younger than 18 who had a stem cell transplant for acute lymphoblastic leukemia, so the T cells may come from the graft donor. The rearrangement links TRBV4-1 to TRBJ2-1; no clear D. Sequenced here: PBMCs, mostly from graft donor cells, sampled 360 days after TCRalphabeta/CD19-depleted stem cell transplant. The CDR3: CASSQDLMSARSSYNEQFF. In DNA form, the CDR3 reads TGCGCCAGCAGCCAAGATTTGATGAGCGCGCGCAGCTCCTACAATGAGCAGTTCTTC.